The 16 T cell receptor beta chains listed next were all sequenced from one sample in a study of T cells in Graves' hyperthyroidism and ophthalmopathy. RNA transcripts yielded amplified TCR beta CDR3 regions. TCR CDR3 regions were first amplified by RT-PCR with HTBI primers. TCRdb independently ran MiXCR on the multiplex PCR reads; one entry per CDR3 protein. The sample consists of some 350,000 distinct CDR3 sequences, around 14% of them appearing once. The sample comprised blood. Source of these receptors: a woman younger than 30 with Graves' hyperthyroidism that later progressed to Graves' ophthalmopathy.

This clonotype was picked up a small number of times. The chain couples TRBV6-1 to TRBJ1-2; D might be TRBD1 (5 bases). The V end lost 5 bases, the J end lost 5 bases, and 12 bases lay between the germline ends. The CDR3 is 13 residues long. The germline V gene encodes CDR1 MNHNS and CDR2 SASEGT. CDR3 in amino acids: CASSRRDSYGYTF. The DNA of the CDR3 is TGTGCCAGCAGTCGACGGGACTCTTATGGCTACACCTTC.

The chain recombines TRBV27 with TRBJ2-1; 9 bases align to TRBD2. Per germline, CDR1 MNHEY and CDR2 SMNVEV (reference sequence). V lost 5 bases, J lost 8 bases, and 7 bases stayed unmatched. CDR3 size: 14 residues. CDR3 coding DNA: TGTGCCAGCAGTCATCCGGGACTAGCCTATGAGCAGTTCTTC. Protein sequence: CASSHPGLAYEQFF.

This clonotype appeared many times. One junction end does not reproduce the germline sequence, and a read error may be involved. The chain links TRBV2 to TRBJ2-2; 7 nucleotides line up with TRBD1. CDR1 SNHLY and CDR2 FYNNEI come from the germline V gene. This CDR3 is built from 14 residues. The CDR3 DNA reads as TGTGCCAGCAGCGAAGAGGGGGCCACCGGGGAGCTGTTTTTT. This gives the protein CASSEEGATGELFF.

The V call is TRBV9, the J call TRBJ2-3; TRBD2 agrees at 8 bases. V trimming: 0 bases; J trimming: 4 bases; junction bases outside the gene matches: 13. Germline-derived CDR1 and CDR2 are SGDLS and YYNGEE. This CDR3 spans 18 amino acids. The CDR3 DNA reads as TGTGCCAGCAGCGTAGAGGTCTCGAGCGGGAGTTCGGCAGATACGCAGTATTTT. It translates to CASSVEVSSGSSADTQYF.

The V and J genes are TRBV11-2 and TRBJ2-1; D is possibly TRBD2 (5 bases). CDR1 SGHAT and CDR2 FQNNGV come from the germline V gene. Trimming stripped 8 bases from V and 7 bases from J, with 15 bases between. CDR3 size: 13 residues. DNA of the CDR3: TGTGCCAGCCCCGGCGGGTCCGCTAATGAGCAGTTCTTC. It yields the protein CASPGGSANEQFF.

V is TRBV7-8 and J is TRBJ2-1; 9 bases fit TRBD2. J lost 7 bases, V lost 1 base, and 5 bases had no gene match. Germline-derived CDR1 and CDR2 are SGHVS and FQNEAQ. The CDR3 is 15 residues long. CDR3 loop: CASSLGAGGPNEQFF. The CDR3, as DNA: TGTGCCAGCAGCTTAGGGGCGGGAGGGCCAAATGAGCAGTTCTTC.

This clonotype showed up many times. The chain couples TRBV6-5 to TRBJ2-1; weak D call: TRBD1 (5 bases). The CDR3 extends over 17 amino acids. V was shortened by 0 bases and J by 0 bases, with 12 bases between the two germline ends. CDR1 and CDR2 from the germline V gene are MNHEY and SVGAGI. The CDR3 sequence is CASSYSTAPSSYNEQFF. CDR3 DNA sequence: TGTGCCAGCAGTTACTCGACAGCACCAAGCTCCTACAATGAGCAGTTCTTC.

This clonotype was found many times. The chain employs TRBV5-1 and TRBJ2-5; D is perhaps TRBD1 (6 bases). This CDR3 comprises 15 residues. V lost 0 bases and J lost 1, with 10 bases in between. Germline V CDR1 and CDR2: SGHRS, YFSETQ. The CDR3 spells CASSLAGQLQETQYF. CDR3 coding DNA: TGCGCCAGCAGCTTGGCCGGACAGCTCCAAGAGACCCAGTACTTC.

This clonotype was counted many times. The chain uses TRBV4-2 and TRBJ2-2; the D call may be TRBD1 or TRBD2 (5 bases each). The V end lost 0 bases, the J end lost 3 bases, and 11 bases lay between the germline ends. Germline V gives CDR1 LGHNA, CDR2 YNFKEQ. The CDR3 extends over 16 amino acids. The CDR3 protein is CASSQDGPGHTGELFF. The CDR3 bases are TGTGCCAGCAGCCAAGATGGGCCGGGACACACCGGGGAGCTGTTTTTT.

Ten or more counts support this clonotype. The CDR3 spells CASSLGFGELFF. The CDR3, as DNA: TGTGCCAGCAGCTTAGGATTCGGGGAGCTGTTTTTT. V is TRBV27 and J is TRBJ2-2; D remains ambiguous. Germline CDR1 is MNHEY and CDR2 is SMNVEV (reference sequence). The CDR3 covers 12 residues. Deletions cut 6 bases from V and 7 bases from J, with 9 bases between.

This clonotype was counted between two and nine times. The chain is built from TRBV11-3 and TRBJ2-1; TRBD2 aligns across 7 bases. Germline V gene lookup returns CDR1 SGHNT and CDR2 YENEEA. Unmatched junction bases numbered 8, after V lost 1 base and J lost 8 bases. This CDR3 is 15 amino acids long. In DNA form, the CDR3 reads TGTGCCAGCAGCTTAGGGCGGGGGAGGGTCGATGAGCAGTTCTTC. Translation: CASSLGRGRVDEQFF.

This clonotype turned up a few times. The chain links TRBV6-4 to TRBJ2-2, with D unclear. The germline V gene encodes CDR1 MRHNA and CDR2 SNTAGT. CDR3 size: 13 residues. Trimming took 6 bases from V and 4 from J, leaving 9 bases between them. CDR3 protein: CASSEVGTGELFF. In DNA form, the CDR3 reads TGTGCCAGCAGCGAAGTGGGCACCGGGGAGCTGTTTTTT.

This clonotype was seen ten or more times. The chain links TRBV28 to TRBJ1-2; 8 bases fit TRBD1. The V and J ends lost 7 bases and 0 bases, in that order; junction bases with no gene match: 4. Per germline, CDR1 MDHEN and CDR2 SYDVKM. This CDR3 contains 14 residues. The DNA for the CDR3 is TGTGCCAGCACCTGGACAGGGTCTAACTATGGCTACACCTTC. Protein: CASTWTGSNYGYTF.

This clonotype has a count of ten or more. The chain joins TRBV6-1 to TRBJ1-2; 9 nucleotides agree with TRBD1. The CDR3 contains 15 residues. Germline-derived CDR1 and CDR2 are MNHNS and SASEGT. The trim removed 7 bases at V and 8 bases at J, leaving 14 bases unmatched. The CDR3 coding sequence is TGTGCCAGCAAGTTAGGGACAGGGAGTCCTAGAGGCTACACCTTC. It codes for CASKLGTGSPRGYTF.

The J gene is TRBJ1-2, the V gene TRBV14; D uncertain. The CDR3 sequence is 13 residues long. Germline CDR1 and CDR2: SGHDN and FVKESK. Trimming removed 0 bases at V and 5 bases at J, with 7 bases between. CDR3 sequence (DNA): TGTGCCAGCAGCCAAGAGGCAGCTTATGGCTACACCTTC. Translating gives CASSQEAAYGYTF.

The V gene is TRBV5-5, the J gene TRBJ2-1, with TRBD2 matching 10 bases. The tail of the sequence fits TRBJ2-7 better, so the J call may be wrong. CDR3 length equals 17 residues. The germline gives CDR1 SGHKS, CDR2 YYEKEE (reference sequence). The CDR3 sequence: CASSLGTSGRSYNEQYF. CDR3 in DNA: TGTGCCAGCAGCTTGGGGACTAGCGGACGCTCCTACAATGAGCAGTACTTC.